The following is a T cell receptor (beta chain) sequence with its context. Its antigen is not known. The sample is drawn from a study of shared clonotypes between healthy human individuals. Study-level background: Per donor, CD8 memory used one plate, CD8 naive used two, CD4 memory used three and CD4 naive used three.

General study points: Estimated richness was generally greater in naive than memory subsets.

Each cell subset's genomic DNA was divided evenly among several immunoSEQ plates. The data were produced by immunoSEQ multiplex PCR, yet TCRdb's version contains in-frame clones alone and is incomplete. This sample carries more than 600,000 clones, under 95% of them seen once, and the ten largest clones take 24%. Between the trimmed V and J ends, which lost 1 base and 2 bases, there was a span of 9 bases. Germline loops: CDR1 SGHAT, CDR2 FQNNGV. The CDR3 sequence is 14 residues long. Naive CD8 isolation took CD45RO-negative cells positively selected for CCR7 and excluded terminally differentiated effector memory CD45RA+ cells.

The chain is built from TRBV11-2 and TRBJ2-7; TRBD1 or TRBD2 may be the D gene (5 bases each). The sequence derives from a man aged 25 to 40 in good health. Material: naive CD8+ T cells sorted from blood. Here the CDR3 reads CASSLGGSTYEQYF. CDR3 DNA: TGTGCCAGCAGCTTAGGGGGGAGCACCTACGAGCAGTACTTC.